The T cell receptor beta chain under discussion was sequenced for a study of technical replicates of blood from a few donors. Sequencing used immunoSEQ multiplex PCR; TCRdb keeps in-frame clones, though not all of them. The table has about 62,000 clones, more than 70% seen once. The sequence was collected from a human donor in good health. Some clones in this sample may be carry-over from other donors' samples. Sequencing was done on a sample of PBMCs.

The CDR3 protein is CAWSLNSPLHF. The CDR3 nucleotides read TGTGCCTGGAGTTTAAATTCACCCCTCCACTTT. This chain joins TRBV30 and TRBJ1-6, with D unresolved. Per germline, CDR1 GTSNPN and CDR2 SVGIG (reference sequence). CDR3 length: 11 amino acids. The V end was cut by 2 bases, the J end by 7 bases, with 3 bases between.